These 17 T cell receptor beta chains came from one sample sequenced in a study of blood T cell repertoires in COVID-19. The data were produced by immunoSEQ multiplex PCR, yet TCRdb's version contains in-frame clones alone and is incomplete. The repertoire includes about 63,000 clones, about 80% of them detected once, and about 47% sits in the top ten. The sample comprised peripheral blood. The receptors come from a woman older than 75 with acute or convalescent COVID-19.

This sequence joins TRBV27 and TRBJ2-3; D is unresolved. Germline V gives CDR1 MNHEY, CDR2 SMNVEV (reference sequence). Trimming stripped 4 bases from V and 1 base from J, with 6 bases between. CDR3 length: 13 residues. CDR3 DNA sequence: TGTGCCAGCAGTTCCCTCGGCACAGATACGCAGTATTTT. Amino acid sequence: CASSSLGTDTQYF.

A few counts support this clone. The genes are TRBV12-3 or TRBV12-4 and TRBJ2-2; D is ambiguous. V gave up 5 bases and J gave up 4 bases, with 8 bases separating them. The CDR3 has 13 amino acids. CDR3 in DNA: TGTGCCAGCAGTCAGAAGCGCACCGGGGAGCTGTTTTTT. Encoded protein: CASSQKRTGELFF.

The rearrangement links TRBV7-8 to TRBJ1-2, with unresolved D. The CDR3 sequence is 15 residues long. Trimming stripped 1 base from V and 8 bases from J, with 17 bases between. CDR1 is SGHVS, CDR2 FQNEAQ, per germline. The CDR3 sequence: CASSLGPTENFGYTF. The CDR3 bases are TGTGCCAGCAGCTTAGGACCCACGGAGAACTTCGGCTACACCTTC.

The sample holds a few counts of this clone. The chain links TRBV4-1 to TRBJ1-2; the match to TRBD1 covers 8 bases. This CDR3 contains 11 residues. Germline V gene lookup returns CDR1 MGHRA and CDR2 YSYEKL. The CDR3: CATTGGTGYTF. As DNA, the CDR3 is TGCGCAACCACAGGGGGAACTGGCTACACCTTC.

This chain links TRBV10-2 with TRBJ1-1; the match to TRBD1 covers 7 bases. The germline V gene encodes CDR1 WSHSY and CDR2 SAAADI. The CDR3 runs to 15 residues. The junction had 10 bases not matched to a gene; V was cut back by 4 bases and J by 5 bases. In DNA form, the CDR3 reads TGCGCCAGCAGTGGACAGGGTGGGGTGGGAACTGAAGCTTTCTTT. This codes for CASSGQGGVGTEAFF.

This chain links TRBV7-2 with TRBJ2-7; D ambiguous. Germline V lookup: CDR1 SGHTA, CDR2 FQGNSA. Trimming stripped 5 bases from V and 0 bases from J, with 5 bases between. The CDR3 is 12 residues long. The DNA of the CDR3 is TGTGCCAGCAGCCCTACCTCCTACGAGCAGTACTTC. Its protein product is CASSPTSYEQYF.

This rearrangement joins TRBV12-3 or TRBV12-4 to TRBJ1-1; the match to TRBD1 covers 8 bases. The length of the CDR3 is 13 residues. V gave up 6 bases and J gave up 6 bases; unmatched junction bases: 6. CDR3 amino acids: CASRPTGGSEAFF. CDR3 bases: TGTGCCAGCAGGCCTACAGGGGGATCTGAAGCTTTCTTT.

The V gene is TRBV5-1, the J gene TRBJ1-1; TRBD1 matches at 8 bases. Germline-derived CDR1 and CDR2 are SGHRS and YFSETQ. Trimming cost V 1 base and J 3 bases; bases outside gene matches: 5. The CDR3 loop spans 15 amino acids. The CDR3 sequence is CASSLTGGIDTEAFF. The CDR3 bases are TGCGCCAGCAGCTTGACAGGGGGTATAGACACTGAAGCTTTCTTT.

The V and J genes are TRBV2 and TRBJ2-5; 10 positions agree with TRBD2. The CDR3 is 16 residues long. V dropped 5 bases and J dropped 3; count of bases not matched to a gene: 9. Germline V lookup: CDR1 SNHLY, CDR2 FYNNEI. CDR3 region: CASSYPFLAGEETQYF. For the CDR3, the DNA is TGTGCCAGCAGTTACCCCTTCCTAGCGGGAGAAGAGACCCAGTACTTC.

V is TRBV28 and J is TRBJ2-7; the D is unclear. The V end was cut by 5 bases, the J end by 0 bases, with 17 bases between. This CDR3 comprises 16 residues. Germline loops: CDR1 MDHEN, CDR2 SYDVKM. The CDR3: CASSPRRRRSSYEQYF. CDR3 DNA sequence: TGTGCCAGCAGTCCGAGACGGCGGCGAAGCTCCTACGAGCAGTACTTC.

As DNA, the CDR3 is TGTGCCTGGGGCAGGACTAGCGGGAGTAATGAGCAGTTCTTC. Encoded protein: CAWGRTSGSNEQFF. The chain links TRBV30 to TRBJ2-1, with 13 bases lining up with TRBD2. V lost 5 bases, J lost 7 bases, and 5 bases stayed unmatched. CDR3 size: 14 residues. Germline lookup yields CDR1 GTSNPN and CDR2 SVGIG (reference sequence).

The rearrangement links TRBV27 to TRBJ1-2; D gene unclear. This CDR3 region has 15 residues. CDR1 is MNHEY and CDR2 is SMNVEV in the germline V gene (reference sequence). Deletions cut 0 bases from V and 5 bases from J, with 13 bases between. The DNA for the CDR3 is TGTGCCAGCAGTTTATCGGTCGCCGGGAGATATGGCTACACCTTC. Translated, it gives CASSLSVAGRYGYTF.

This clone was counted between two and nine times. The CDR3 bases are TGTGCCTGGACCCCAGGCTCTGGAAACACCATATATTTT. As protein: CAWTPGSGNTIYF. The chain employs TRBV30 and TRBJ1-3; D gene uncertain. V gave up 4 bases and J gave up 0 bases, with 7 bases separating them. The CDR3 covers 13 residues. Germline CDR1 GTSNPN, CDR2 SVGIG (reference sequence).

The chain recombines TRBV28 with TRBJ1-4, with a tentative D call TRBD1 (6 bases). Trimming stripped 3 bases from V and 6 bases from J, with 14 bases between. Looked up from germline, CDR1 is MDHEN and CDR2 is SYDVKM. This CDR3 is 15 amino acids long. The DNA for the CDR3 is TGTGCCAGCAGTTTGGGGGGGGCCGGCGATGAAAAACTGTTTTTT. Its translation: CASSLGGAGDEKLFF.

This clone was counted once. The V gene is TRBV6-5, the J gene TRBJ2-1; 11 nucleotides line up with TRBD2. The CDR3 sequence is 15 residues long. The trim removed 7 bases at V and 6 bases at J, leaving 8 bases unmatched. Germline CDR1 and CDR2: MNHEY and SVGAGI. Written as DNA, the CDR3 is TGTGCCAGCAACCCACTAGCGGGAGTGAGCAATGAGCAGTTCTTC. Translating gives CASNPLAGVSNEQFF.

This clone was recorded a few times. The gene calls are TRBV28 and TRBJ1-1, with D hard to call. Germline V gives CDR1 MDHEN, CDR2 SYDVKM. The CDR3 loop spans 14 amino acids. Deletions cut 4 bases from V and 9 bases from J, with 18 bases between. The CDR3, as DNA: TGTGCCAGCAGTTCCTCTTCCCGCCCCTACCAAGCTTTCTTT. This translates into CASSSSSRPYQAFF.

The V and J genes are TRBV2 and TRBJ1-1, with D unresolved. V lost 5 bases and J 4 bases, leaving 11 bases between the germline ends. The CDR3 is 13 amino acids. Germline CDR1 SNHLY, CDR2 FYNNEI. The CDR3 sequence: CASSTARATEAFF. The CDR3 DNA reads TGTGCCAGCAGTACAGCGCGGGCCACTGAAGCTTTCTTT.